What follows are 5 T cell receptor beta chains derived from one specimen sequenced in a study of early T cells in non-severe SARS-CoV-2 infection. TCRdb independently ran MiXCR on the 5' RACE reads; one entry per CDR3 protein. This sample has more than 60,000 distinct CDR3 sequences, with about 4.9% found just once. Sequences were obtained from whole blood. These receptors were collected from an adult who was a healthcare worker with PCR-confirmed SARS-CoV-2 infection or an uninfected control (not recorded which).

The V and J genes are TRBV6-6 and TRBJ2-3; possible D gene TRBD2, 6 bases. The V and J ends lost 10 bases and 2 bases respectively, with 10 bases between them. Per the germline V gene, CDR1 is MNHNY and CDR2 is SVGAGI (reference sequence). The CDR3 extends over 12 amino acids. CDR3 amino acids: CATRDFTDTQYF. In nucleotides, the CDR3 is TGTGCCACCCGGGACTTCACAGATACGCAGTATTTT.

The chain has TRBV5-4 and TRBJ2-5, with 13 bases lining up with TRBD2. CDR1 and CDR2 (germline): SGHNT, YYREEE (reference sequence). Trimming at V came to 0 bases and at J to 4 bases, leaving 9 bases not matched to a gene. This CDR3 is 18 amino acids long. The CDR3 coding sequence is TGTGCCAGCAGCTTGGGATTAGGACTAGCGGGAGCACGAGAGACCCAGTACTTC. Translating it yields CASSLGLGLAGARETQYF.

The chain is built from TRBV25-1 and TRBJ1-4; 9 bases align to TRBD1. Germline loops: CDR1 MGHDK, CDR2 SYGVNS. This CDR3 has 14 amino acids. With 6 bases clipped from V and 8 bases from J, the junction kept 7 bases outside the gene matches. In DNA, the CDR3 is TGTGCCAGCAGGGAGGACAGGGGAAGCGAAAAACTGTTTTTT. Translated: CASREDRGSEKLFF.

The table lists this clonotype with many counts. The CDR3 region has the DNA TGTGCCAGCAGCCAACGGGAACTCTATGACTATGGCTACACCTTC. It translates to CASSQRELYDYGYTF. The gene calls are TRBV3-1 and TRBJ1-2; no reliable D call. V was shortened by 2 bases and J by 3 bases, with 13 bases between the two germline ends. The CDR3 runs to 15 residues. Germline CDR1 and CDR2: LGHDT and YNNKEL (reference sequence).

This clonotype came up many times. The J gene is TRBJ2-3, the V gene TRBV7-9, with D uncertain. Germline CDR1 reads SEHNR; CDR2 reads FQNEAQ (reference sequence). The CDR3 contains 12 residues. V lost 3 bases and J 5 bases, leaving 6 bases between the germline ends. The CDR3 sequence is CASSFGRDTQYF. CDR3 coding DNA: TGTGCCAGCAGCTTTGGTCGAGATACGCAGTATTTT. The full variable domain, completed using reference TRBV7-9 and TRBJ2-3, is DTGVSQNPRHKITKRGQNVTFRCDPISEHNRLYWYRQTLGQGPEFLTYFQNEAQLEKSRLLSDRFSAERPKGSFSTLEIQRTEQGDSAMYLCASSFGRDTQYFGPGTRLTVL.